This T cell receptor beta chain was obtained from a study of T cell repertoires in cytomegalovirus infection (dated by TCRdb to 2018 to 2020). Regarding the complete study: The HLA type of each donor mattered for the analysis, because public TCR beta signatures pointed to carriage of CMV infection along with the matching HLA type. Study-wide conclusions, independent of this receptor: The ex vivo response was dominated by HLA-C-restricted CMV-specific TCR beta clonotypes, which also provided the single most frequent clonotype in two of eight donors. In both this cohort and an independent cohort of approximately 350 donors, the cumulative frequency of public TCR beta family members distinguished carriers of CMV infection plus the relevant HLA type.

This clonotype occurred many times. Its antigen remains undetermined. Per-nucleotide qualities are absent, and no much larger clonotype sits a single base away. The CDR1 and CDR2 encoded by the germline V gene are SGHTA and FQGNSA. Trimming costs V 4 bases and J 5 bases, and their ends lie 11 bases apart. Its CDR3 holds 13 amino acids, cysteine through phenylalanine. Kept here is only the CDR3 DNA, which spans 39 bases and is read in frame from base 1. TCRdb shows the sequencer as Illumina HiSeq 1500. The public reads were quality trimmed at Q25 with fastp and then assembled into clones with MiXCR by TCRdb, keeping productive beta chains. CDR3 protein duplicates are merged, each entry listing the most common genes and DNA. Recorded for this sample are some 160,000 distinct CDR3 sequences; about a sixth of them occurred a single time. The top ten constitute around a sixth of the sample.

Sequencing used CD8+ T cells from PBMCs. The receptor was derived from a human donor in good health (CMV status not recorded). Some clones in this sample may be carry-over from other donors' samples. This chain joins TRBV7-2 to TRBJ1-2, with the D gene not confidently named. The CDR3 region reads CASSSGDQYGYTF. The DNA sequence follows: TGTGCCAGCAGCTCCGGAGACCAGTATGGCTACACCTTC.